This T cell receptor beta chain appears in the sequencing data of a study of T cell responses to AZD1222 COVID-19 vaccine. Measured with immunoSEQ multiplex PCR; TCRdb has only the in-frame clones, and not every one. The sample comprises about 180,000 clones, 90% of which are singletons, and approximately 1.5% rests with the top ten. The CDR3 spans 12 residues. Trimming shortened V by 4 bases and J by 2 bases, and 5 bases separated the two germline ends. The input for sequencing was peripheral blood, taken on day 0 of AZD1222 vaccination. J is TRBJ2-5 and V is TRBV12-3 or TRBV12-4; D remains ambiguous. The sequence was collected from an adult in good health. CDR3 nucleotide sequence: TGTGCCAGCAGTTCTGGTCAAGAGACCCAGTACTTC. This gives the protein CASSSGQETQYF.